This section outlines one TCR beta chain sequence together with its context. This clone was observed a few times. Its antigen target is currently unknown. Nothing much larger sits one base from this clone, and base qualities are not available. The library was built by means of the immunoSEQ multiplex PCR assay. For the multiplex PCR, a mixture combining 60 forward primers for TCR Vbeta segments and 13 reverse primers for TCR Jbeta segments was used. The CDR3 region of rearranged TCR beta genes was amplified from genomic DNA by a multiplex PCR assay. On the Illumina HiSeq System, the amplified TCR beta libraries were sequenced as 87-base-pair reads. The original methods were these. Across the roughly 600 repertoires, a later analysis counted 80 million or so unique TCR beta chains, roughly 11 million of which were shared by at least two donors. A nearest-neighbor algorithm error-corrected the raw reads and collapsed the reads into unique sequences, merging closely related sequences to remove PCR and sequencing errors. To assign V, D and J gene segments, CDR3 sequences were aligned to IMGT reference sequences. For a sequence to be retained, a match of at least six nucleotides was required to both a V gene segment and a J gene segment. A rearrangement counted as productive if the CDR3 had no stop codons and remained in frame with V and J, and every other rearrangement counted as non-productive. Following IMGT convention, CDR3 was defined as the stretch from the second conserved V-encoded cysteine to the conserved J-encoded phenylalanine. The earlier analysis of 587 of the donors excluded sequences that lacked an unambiguous match to a single V gene segment. In an earlier analysis of some 590 of the donors, V segments were called functional above 56.7% productive rearrangements and were called segregating when the between-donor standard deviation exceeded 5%. A statistical classification framework was built for diagnosing cytomegalovirus status from the catalog of TCR beta chain sequences. V and J gene assignment, in a later analysis, came from comparing TCR nucleotide sequences with IMGT/GENE-DB human TR gene sequences. A later analysis assigned CDR3 sequences and most-parsimonious VDJ recombination scenarios with the TCRdist pipeline. In a later analysis, each TCR beta chain was defined by its CDR3 amino acid sequence together with its V-gene family, and reads lacking a unique V-gene family were excluded. A later analysis removed several hundred highly shared, low-generation-probability nucleotide sequences to deal with suspected cross-contamination and a sequencing artifact. A later analysis calculated a clonal expansion index for each public chain from normalized within-repertoire ranks of inferred template counts. In a later analysis, generation probabilities were computed with a VDJ recombination model fitted to out-of-frame rearrangements, and the resulting probabilities were checked against IGoR. Hypergeometric tests were used in a later analysis to score TCR-TCR, TCR-HLA and TCR-CMV co-occurrence, with a repertoire-size bias correction applied to the TCR pairs. A later analysis estimated false discovery rates by permuting HLA or CMV assignments 20 times. In a later analysis, co-occurring TCRs were grouped with DBSCAN, and TCRdist sequence similarity was added when clustering was performed within HLA-allele-positive subsets. Repertoires with fewer than 30,000 or more than 120,000 public chains were left out of co-occurrence clustering, as were about 5 repertoires with anomalous nucleotide sharing. TCRdb mirrors the immuneACCESS table, restricted to in-frame sequences. Some clones are absent from its copies; in checked studies, under half trace to an unresolved V gene, and the reason for the others is unknown. V and J calls and clone size are those listed in that table; D and trimming were worked out from the DNA. A total of some 170,000 clones appear in this sample, roughly four fifths of them only once. The ten most abundant clones make up more than 0.8% of the sample.

The CDR3 spans 15 residues, from the cysteine through the phenylalanine. Only the CDR3 DNA stays, 45 bases, in frame from base 1. The germline V gene gives CDR1 as MNHEY and CDR2 as SVGAGI. The junction shows trimming of 5 bases on V and 4 bases on J, and the gene matches do not reach 7 bases of it. The cohort consisted of 666 healthy bone marrow donors. Cohort members were all nominally healthy when sampled, although unrecorded immune exposures were likely present. The donor was CMV seronegative and was included in the group of under 450 seronegative cohort members. Each donor provided a peripheral blood sample, and peripheral blood mononuclear cells were used for TCR beta sequencing. Genomic DNA was extracted from the blood cell samples with the Qiagen DNeasy Blood Extraction Kit. This sample was included in a study of cytomegalovirus exposure and HLA in healthy donors (dated by TCRdb to 2016 to 2017). The study in broad terms: In an earlier analysis of fewer than 750 of the donors, 250 to 300 Gb of sequence data and some 100 million unique TCR beta sequences from about 179 million T cells were reported. An early release covering roughly 580 HLA-typed donors comprised approximately 300 gigabases of sequencing data and 65 million to 100 million unique TCR sequences. Among the approximately 420 genotyped donors, about 83% belonged to the genetic ancestry cluster associated with self-reported Caucasian donors. The study aimed to test whether cataloging public T cell receptors could reveal signatures of past pathogen exposure. The T cell repertoires of about 700 subjects were profiled by immunosequencing and related to cytomegalovirus serostatus. A separate validation cohort of 90 to 150 different subjects was used in addition to the 666-subject first cohort. To predict cytomegalovirus infection status, the study brought together high-throughput TCR immunosequencing, statistical association of individual TCRs with disease status, and machine learning. To study patterns of TCR occurrence, a later analysis re-analyzed previously published TCR beta repertoires from under 750 donors and added high-resolution HLA genotyping. In the later analysis, no new phenotypic data were used to find candidate immune exposures; instead, reliance was placed on TCR beta sequences and their occurrence across donors. An earlier analysis of 450 to 750 of the donors used high-throughput TCR beta sequencing to judge whether each TCR beta V gene segment behaved as functional or pseudogenic. Donor age, sex, ethnicity and CMV serostatus were compiled alongside the repertoire data. Genome-wide SNP genotypes for about three fifths of the roughly 670 donors were used in a later genetic analysis, which treated that subset as a discovery cohort. Every discovery cohort repertoire had been produced on one sequencing platform. HLA typing covered class I and class II loci at four-digit resolution. The number of typed donors differed by locus: about 629-630 for A, B, C, DRB1 and DQB1; roughly 510 for DQA1; about 600 for DPA1; and about 470 for DPB1. Five DR-DQ haplotypes were handled as single units for association and clustering because linkage in the cohort was strong. Among roughly 400 genotyped donors of the cohort, an average of about 240,000 unique TCR beta nucleotide sequences was sequenced per donor, of which roughly 18% were non-productive.

The paper as a whole reports these results and caveats: Strong co-occurrence of HLA alleles, especially DR and DQ, made assigning TCR associations to individual alleles difficult. In a later analysis, TCR association rates were found to vary across HLA loci, with the most associated TCRs seen for DRB1 alleles and the fewest for HLA-C alleles. In an earlier analysis of 587 of the donors, most TCR beta V segments appeared in productive rearrangements about 87% or about 30% of the time, broadly matching IMGT annotations. A later genetic analysis associated a missense DCLRE1C variant with V-gene and J-gene trimming of TCR beta chains, and an independent cohort replicated the association. For the cohort, immune exposure information was limited to CMV serostatus. A later analysis found that HLA-associated TCR beta chains were more clonally expanded and had lower generation probabilities than equally common non-associated chains. In vitro tests confirmed that a few of the cytomegalovirus-associated TCR beta chains recognize cytomegalovirus antigens. In a later analysis, several top co-occurrence clusters were reported to appear linked to parvovirus B19, influenza, CMV and Epstein-Barr virus. The study listed approximately 150 TCR beta chains as associated with cytomegalovirus. In a later analysis, most CMV-associated TCR beta chains were found to appear HLA-restricted, with HLA associations seemingly driven largely by CMV exposure. At a false discovery rate of 0.05, a later analysis linked under 20,000 TCR beta sequences to specific HLA alleles. A further reported finding was that TCR beta sequences accurately predicted the HLA-A and HLA-B alleles for most subjects in the first cohort. Cytomegalovirus status was reported to be diagnosed by the classifier with high specificity and sensitivity in both the original and validation cohorts. Linkage disequilibrium might explain the correlated functional status among segregating V segments, but an unknown experimental factor could not be ruled out. In a later genetic analysis, fewer N-insertions in productive TCRs were reported among donors in an Asian-associated ancestry cluster than the 666-donor mean. The earlier analysis of about 600 of the donors excluded about 16 rarely observed V segments, including chromosome 9 orphons, because counts were too low. The presence/absence analyses assumed that sequencing depth was roughly uniform across donors, and that assumption may not be true. Most TCR sequences were seen in very few donors, while some public TCRs were found in many individuals. In this cohort, only TCR beta chains were sequenced, and detectable features were limited by the absence of alpha or paired-chain data. The 87-base-pair reads could not distinguish some IMGT-functional V segments, including TRBV6-2 and TRBV6-3, so those segments were excluded. A cluster of highly shared sequence variants was judged likely to be a technical artifact of the sequencing pipeline. The authors suggested that the approach could potentially be extended to other disease states and immunological phenotypes. HLA typing was unavailable for some donors at each locus, so association tests used only the typed subset.

This receptor was obtained from a woman aged 40 to 55 in good health and CMV-seronegative. The chain links TRBV6-5 with TRBJ1-4; TRBD1 aligns with 7 central bases. Sequencing input: PBMCs. For the CDR3, the sequence is CASSIRDSFNEKLFF. Read as DNA, the sequence is TGTGCCAGCAGTATCCGGGACAGCTTTAATGAAAAACTGTTTTTT.